This entry lists 30 T cell receptor beta chains sequenced from one sample in a study of blood T cell repertoires in COVID-19. Using immunoSEQ multiplex PCR, the repertoire was profiled, and TCRdb retains in-frame clones only, with some absent. The sample yields 130,000 to 150,000 clones, 80% seen once. Sequenced material: peripheral blood. The receptors were sampled from a man in his sixties with active or convalescent COVID-19.

The chain uses TRBV19 and TRBJ2-1; 7 bases are shared with TRBD1. CDR3 length: 16 residues. Germline CDR1 LNHDA, CDR2 SQIVND (reference sequence). V trimming: 3 bases; J trimming: 4 bases; junction bases outside the gene matches: 9. Written as DNA, the CDR3 is TGTGCCAGTAGTATTACTCCGGGACAGACTTACAATGAGCAGTTCTTC. It yields the protein CASSITPGQTYNEQFF.

V gene TRBV5-8 combines with J gene TRBJ2-1; D may be TRBD1 (5 bases). The CDR3 contains 15 residues. Trimming removed 0 bases at V and 2 bases at J, with 9 bases between. CDR1 SGHTS and CDR2 YDEGEE come from the germline V gene. CDR3 region: CASSLAATAYNEQFF. The CDR3 region has the DNA TGTGCCAGCAGCTTGGCGGCGACAGCCTACAATGAGCAGTTCTTC.

This chain uses TRBV9 with TRBJ2-2, with 8 bases fitting TRBD1. The trim removed 0 bases at V and 2 bases at J, leaving 9 bases unmatched. There are 18 residues in the CDR3. Germline lookup yields CDR1 SGDLS and CDR2 YYNGEE. The CDR3 DNA is TGTGCCAGCAGCGTAGCTGGCAGGGGGCTCAGTAACACCGGGGAGCTGTTTTTT. This codes for CASSVAGRGLSNTGELFF.

The chain is built from TRBV7-3 and TRBJ2-2, with D possibly matching TRBD2 (6 bases). CDR3 length equals 16 residues. V lost 2 bases and J lost 5, with 15 bases in between. From germline, CDR1 is SGHTA and CDR2 FQGTGA. The CDR3 protein is CASSLQTGEKTGELFF. The CDR3 nucleotides read TGTGCCAGCAGCTTACAAACGGGAGAGAAGACCGGGGAGCTGTTTTTT.

This clone appeared once. CDR3 nucleotide sequence: TGTGCCAGCAGTTATAGCCCGGAATTGAATGAGCAGTTCTTC. As protein: CASSYSPELNEQFF. The chain couples TRBV6-5 to TRBJ2-1; no definite D call. Germline-derived CDR1 and CDR2 are MNHEY and SVGAGI. Trimming cost V 3 bases and J 7 bases, with 13 bases left between them. This CDR3 contains 14 residues.

V usage is TRBV28 and J usage is TRBJ1-5, with TRBD1 as a possible D gene (5 bases). CDR1 is MDHEN, CDR2 SYDVKM, per germline. The CDR3 runs 15 residues. V lost 6 bases and J lost 7, with 19 bases in between. The CDR3 sequence: CASRGKRSEGQPQHF. The CDR3 bases are TGTGCCAGCAGGGGTAAGAGGTCGGAGGGGCAGCCCCAGCATTTT.

This chain links TRBV5-6 with TRBJ2-1; a weak D match, TRBD2 (5 bases). Trimming cost V 0 bases and J 10 bases, with 11 bases left between them. Germline values: CDR1 SGHDT, CDR2 YYEEEE. CDR3 length: 13 residues. CDR3 loop: CASSLVPRGEQFF. CDR3 DNA: TGTGCCAGCAGCTTGGTCCCACGGGGAGAGCAGTTCTTC.

The chain combines TRBV6-5 with TRBJ2-7; 13 bases line up with TRBD2. J was trimmed by 3 bases and V by 8 bases; bases with no gene match: 7. Germline-derived CDR1 and CDR2 are MNHEY and SVGAGI. The CDR3 is made up of 15 amino acids. The CDR3 sequence: CASRLAGGPDYEQYF. The CDR3 DNA follows: TGTGCCAGCCGACTAGCGGGAGGCCCCGACTACGAGCAGTACTTC.

The chain employs TRBV5-1 and TRBJ2-1; 8 positions match TRBD2. The germline CDR1 and CDR2 sequences are SGHRS and YFSETQ. The V gene end was trimmed by 0 bases and the J gene end by 3 bases; junction bases not matched to a gene: 2. The CDR3 extends over 15 amino acids. CDR3 DNA sequence: TGCGCCAGCAGCTTGGGACTAGCGAACTACAATGAGCAGTTCTTC. Translated: CASSLGLANYNEQFF.

The V gene is TRBV12-5, the J gene TRBJ2-1; 7 nucleotides align to TRBD2. Trimming took 2 bases from V and 5 from J; bases not matched to a gene: 6. Germline V gene sequence: CDR1 LGHNT, CDR2 FRNRAP. The CDR3 runs to 15 residues. The CDR3 DNA sequence: TGTGCTAGTGGTTTGCAACTAGCGATCGACAATGAGCAGTTCTTC. It yields the protein CASGLQLAIDNEQFF.

This chain joins TRBV29-1 and TRBJ2-1; 14 bases align to TRBD2. V gave up 7 bases and J gave up 4 bases; unmatched junction bases: 12. Germline V lookup: CDR1 SQVTM, CDR2 ANQGSEA. The CDR3 extends over 17 amino acids. The CDR3 DNA sequence: TGCAGCGCGGGGACTAGCGGGAGAACATCGGGATACAATGAGCAGTTCTTC. Its translation is CSAGTSGRTSGYNEQFF.

V usage is TRBV23-1 and J usage is TRBJ1-5, with 7 bases aligning to TRBD1. TRBV23-1 is known as an ORF, though its function is uncertain. This CDR3 has 16 residues. Unmatched junction bases numbered 9, after V lost 7 bases and J lost 0 bases. The CDR3 coding sequence is TGCGCCAGCACTAACGGAGACAGGGCTAGCAATCAGCCCCAGCATTTT. Its translation is CASTNGDRASNQPQHF.

The chain recombines TRBV18 with TRBJ1-2; 8 bases fit TRBD1. This CDR3 has 16 residues. From germline, CDR1 is KGHSH and CDR2 LQKENI. The ends lost 1 base at V and 3 bases at J; junction bases unmatched: 7. CDR3 amino acids: CASSPQTGGQDYGYTF. The CDR3 DNA is TGTGCCAGCTCACCACAAACAGGGGGTCAGGACTATGGCTACACCTTC.

V gene TRBV3-1 (or the pseudogene TRBV3-2) combines with J gene TRBJ2-1; tentatively, D is TRBD2 (5 bases). Germline values: CDR1 LGHDT, CDR2 YNNKEL (reference sequence). This CDR3 has 14 residues. Trimming took 1 base from V and 8 from J, leaving 12 bases between them. Here the CDR3 reads CASSQVAVEDEQFF. The CDR3 region has the DNA TGTGCCAGCAGCCAAGTCGCGGTGGAGGATGAGCAGTTCTTC.

This chain uses TRBV18 with TRBJ2-5, with unresolved D. This CDR3 is built from 15 residues. Germline V lookup: CDR1 KGHSH, CDR2 LQKENI. V was clipped by 1 base and J by 0 bases, with 9 bases between them. CDR3: CASSPLAGNQETQYF. In nucleotides, the CDR3 is TGTGCCAGCTCACCACTAGCCGGCAACCAAGAGACCCAGTACTTC.

The chain has TRBV18 and TRBJ1-2; no clear D. Germline V gene data show CDR1 as KGHSH and CDR2 as LQKENI. This CDR3 has 14 residues. The V end was cut by 6 bases, the J end by 4 bases, with 15 bases between. The CDR3 sequence: CASSLDARGYGYTF. In DNA form, the CDR3 reads TGTGCCAGCTCCCTGGACGCCCGGGGCTATGGCTACACCTTC.

Here the CDR3 reads CASSRRLAGEYF. In nucleotides, the CDR3 is TGTGCCAGCAGTAGGCGGCTAGCGGGAGAGTACTTC. The rearrangement uses TRBV28 and TRBJ2-7, with 10 positions matching TRBD2. This CDR3 has 12 residues. Germline loops: CDR1 MDHEN, CDR2 SYDVKM. J was trimmed by 11 bases and V by 5 bases; bases with no gene match: 6. Full variable domain (rest looked up from reference TRBV28 and TRBJ2-7): DVKVTQSSRYLVKRTGEKVFLECVQDMDHENMFWYRQDPGLGLRLIYFSYDVKMKEKGDIPEGYSVSREKKERFSLILESASTNQTSMYLCASSRRLAGEYFGPGTRLTVT.

The chain couples TRBV30 to TRBJ1-2, with a possible D match to TRBD1 (5 bases). Germline CDR1 and CDR2: GTSNPN and SVGIG (reference sequence). V lost 0 bases, J lost 6 bases, and 8 bases lay in between. The CDR3 spans 12 residues. CDR3 region: CAWSVTRDGYTF. The CDR3 nucleotides read TGTGCCTGGAGTGTAACCAGGGATGGCTACACCTTC.

V usage is TRBV9 and J usage is TRBJ2-7; D remains unclear. This CDR3 contains 15 residues. Deletions cut 2 bases from V and 3 bases from J, with 15 bases between. Germline values: CDR1 SGDLS, CDR2 YYNGEE. CDR3 sequence: CASSVGSFDGYEQYF. As DNA, the CDR3 is TGTGCCAGCAGCGTGGGCTCTTTCGACGGCTACGAGCAGTACTTC.

The chain joins TRBV27 to TRBJ1-2; 7 bases fit TRBD1. The CDR3 extends over 15 amino acids. V lost 5 bases to trimming and J lost 8 bases; unmatched junction nucleotides: 14. Germline V gene lookup returns CDR1 MNHEY and CDR2 SMNVEV (reference sequence). The CDR3 spells CASSTTRQGDGGYTF. The DNA of the CDR3 is TGTGCCAGCAGTACAACGCGACAGGGTGACGGCGGCTACACCTTC.

The chain is built from TRBV7-2 and TRBJ1-2, with D perhaps matching TRBD1 (5 bases). CDR1 and CDR2 (germline): SGHTA, FQGNSA. This CDR3 spans 14 amino acids. Trimming removed 5 bases at V and 2 bases at J, with 12 bases between. The CDR3 bases are TGTGCCAGCAGCAGCAGGGACTCCAACTATGGCTACACCTTC. This translates into CASSSRDSNYGYTF.

V gene TRBV19 combines with J gene TRBJ2-7; perhaps TRBD1 as D (5 bases). Trimming took off 5 bases at V and 6 bases at J, with 17 bases between the two ends. Germline CDR1 and CDR2: LNHDA and SQIVND (reference sequence). This CDR3 spans 14 amino acids. CDR3: CASSEQANQGEQYF. The CDR3 DNA sequence: TGTGCCAGTAGTGAACAGGCTAATCAGGGCGAGCAGTACTTC.

This clone was counted only a few times. CDR3 residues: CAISGTGVESPLHF. The DNA of the CDR3 is TGTGCCATCAGTGGGACAGGGGTCGAATCACCCCTCCACTTT. This chain links TRBV10-3 with TRBJ1-6, with 9 bases aligning to TRBD1. The J segment lost 10 bases and the V segment lost 4 bases, leaving 5 bases of the junction unmatched. This CDR3 spans 14 amino acids. The germline V gene has CDR1 ENHRY and CDR2 SYGVKD.

The chain carries TRBV3-1 (or the pseudogene TRBV3-2) and TRBJ1-1; D might be TRBD1 (6 bases). Germline CDR1 is LGHDT and CDR2 is YNNKEL (reference sequence). V was cut by 6 bases and J by 0 bases, with 11 bases left in between. The CDR3 totals 14 residues. CDR3 in amino acids: CASSRTDLNTEAFF. In DNA, the CDR3 is TGTGCCAGCAGTCGGACAGATTTGAACACTGAAGCTTTCTTT.

The chain links TRBV7-2 to TRBJ2-7, with D possibly being TRBD1 (5 bases). The V end was cut by 1 base, the J end by 0 bases, with 10 bases between. The CDR3 loop spans 15 amino acids. CDR1 and CDR2 (germline): SGHTA, FQGNSA. CDR3 in DNA: TGTGCCAGCAGCTTAGAAGCGACAGTCTCCTACGAGCAGTACTTC. Amino acid sequence: CASSLEATVSYEQYF. The full variable domain, rest sourced from reference TRBV7-2 and TRBJ2-7, is GAGVSQSPSNKVTEKGKDVELRCDPISGHTALYWYRQSLGQGLEFLIYFQGNSAPDKSGLPSDRFSAERTGGSVSTLTIQRTQQEDSAVYLCASSLEATVSYEQYFGPGTRLTVT.

The chain employs TRBV19 and TRBJ2-1; 7 nucleotides match TRBD2. The CDR3 runs 16 residues. The germline CDR1 and CDR2 sequences are LNHDA and SQIVND (reference sequence). Trimming at V came to 3 bases and at J to 0 bases, leaving 5 bases not matched to a gene. CDR3 region: CASSILAVSSYNEQFF. The CDR3 coding sequence is TGTGCCAGTAGTATCCTAGCGGTGAGCTCCTACAATGAGCAGTTCTTC.

V and J are TRBV27 and TRBJ1-5, with D perhaps matching TRBD1 (6 bases). Trimming removed 8 bases from V and 7 bases from J, with 12 bases in between. Germline V gene data show CDR1 as MNHEY and CDR2 as SMNVEV (reference sequence). This CDR3 contains 12 residues. DNA for the CDR3: TGTGCCAGCGGTAAACAGGGACAGCCCCAGCATTTT. It codes for CASGKQGQPQHF.

The CDR3 DNA reads TGCGCCAGCAGCTTGGCACCCGGGAGGGCCCCAGATACGCAGTATTTT. Amino acid sequence: CASSLAPGRAPDTQYF. The chain links TRBV5-1 to TRBJ2-3; TRBD2 agrees at 8 bases. J gave up 4 bases and V 0 bases, and 7 bases lay outside the gene matches. The CDR3 contains 16 residues. CDR1 is SGHRS and CDR2 is YFSETQ in the germline V gene.

V is TRBV30 and J is TRBJ2-3; perhaps TRBD2 as D (5 bases). CDR3 size: 12 residues. In germline, CDR1 is GTSNPN, CDR2 SVGIG (reference sequence). Trimming left V 3 bases short and J 6 bases short, with 10 bases between. In DNA form, the CDR3 reads TGTGCCTGGAGCCCGACGGGGGATACGCAGTATTTT. Its translation is CAWSPTGDTQYF. Full variable domain (missing parts from reference TRBV30 and TRBJ2-3): SQTIHQWPATLVQPVGSPLSLECTVEGTSNPNLYWYRQAAGRGLQLLFYSVGIGQISSEVPQNLSASRPQDRQFILSSKKLLLSDSGFYLCAWSPTGDTQYFGPGTRLTVL.

In its sample, this clone was seen a few times. The chain carries TRBV18 and TRBJ1-1; tentative D call: TRBD1 (5 bases). The V gene's germline CDR1 is KGHSH and CDR2 LQKENI. Trimming removed 0 bases from V and 10 bases from J, with 12 bases in between. CDR3 size: 13 residues. This CDR3 is CASSPPDGRGAFF. CDR3 DNA sequence: TGTGCCAGCTCACCACCCGACGGGAGGGGAGCTTTCTTT.